A selection of T cell receptor beta chains follows, all from one sample in a study of cytomegalovirus exposure and HLA in healthy donors. Clones were sequenced by immunoSEQ multiplex PCR, and TCRdb holds only the in-frame ones, with some missing. The repertoire holds around 150,000 clones, with approximately 70% as singletons. Sample: PBMCs. Receptors were obtained from a human donor in good health. Both conserved end residues are part of each CDR3. The D gene is left open where the match is weak. Clone size appears in some rows only: once, few, many, or a class for an expanded clone.

>NA|TRBJ1-5|NA|TRBV27
TGTGCCAGCAGTCCCCGGACAGCAAATAGCAATCAGCCCCAGCATTTT
CASSPRTANSNQPQHF
>NA|TRBJ2-7|NA|TRBV1
TGCACCAGCAGCCATGCTAGCGGGAGAGGTGGGAGTGTACCCTACGAGCAGTACTTC
CTSSHASGRGGSVPYEQYF
>NA|TRBJ1-2|NA|TRBV7-8
TGTGCCAGCAGCCTGGGGGCTTTAAAAGCTAACTATGGCTACACCTTC
CASSLGALKANYGYTF
>few|TRBJ2-3|TRBD2|TRBV25-1
TGTGCCAGCAGTGACAGCGGGATTAGAGATACGCAGTATTTT
CASSDSGIRDTQYF
>NA|TRBJ1-1|TRBD1|TRBV28
TGTGCCAGCATTCTCGAACAGGGGGCGAACACTGAAGCTTTCTTT
CASILEQGANTEAFF
>NA|TRBJ2-7|TRBD2|TRBV5-1
TGCGCCAGCAGCTTGGGGGCGGGAGGGCCCGACGAGCAGTACTTC
CASSLGAGGPDEQYF
>NA|TRBJ1-4|NA|TRBV28
TGTGCCAGCAGTTCCCGACAGACAAGGGCTAATGAAAAACTGTTTTTT
CASSSRQTRANEKLFF
>few|TRBJ2-5|TRBD1|TRBV6-5
TGTGCCAGCAGTTCCCCGACAGGGGGATCGGAGACCCAGTACTTC
CASSSPTGGSETQYF
>NA|TRBJ2-5|NA|TRBV29-1
TGCAGCGTTACCCAGGGGGGCGAGACCCAGTACTTC
CSVTQGGETQYF
>NA|TRBJ2-7|NA|TRBV28
TGTGCCAGCATCATGGGAGGATTAAACTACGAGCAGTACTTC
CASIMGGLNYEQYF
>NA|TRBJ2-1|TRBD2|TRBV7-2
TGTGCCAGCAGCCCCCGACTAGCGGGAGGCCAAAGGATGTACAATGAGCAGTTCTTC
CASSPRLAGGQRMYNEQFF
>NA|TRBJ2-2|TRBD1|TRBV10-1
TGCGGGACAGGGTCGAACACCGGGGAGCTGTTTTTT
CGTGSNTGELFF
>NA|TRBJ1-1|TRBD1|TRBV5-4
TGTGCCAGCATCAACAAGGGACAGGCTAACACTGAAGCTTTCTTT
CASINKGQANTEAFF
>NA|TRBJ2-7|TRBD2|TRBV28
TGTGTCAGCAGTTTATCTAGCGGGAAGTCCTACGAGCAGTACTTC
CVSSLSSGKSYEQYF
>NA|TRBJ2-7|NA|TRBV4-1
TGCGCCAGCAGCCAGGACAGCTCCTACGAGCAGTACTTC
CASSQDSSYEQYF
>NA|TRBJ2-2|NA|TRBV7-2
TGTGCCAGCAGCCCCCCCCTCCGGGATACCGGGGAGCTGTTTTTT
CASSPPLRDTGELFF
>few|TRBJ2-2|NA|TRBV5-1
TGCGCCAGCAGCTATAACACAGGGATGGCAGGTCCCGGGGAGCTGTTTTTT
CASSYNTGMAGPGELFF
>NA|TRBJ1-1|NA|TRBV7-2
TGTGCCAGCAGCTTAGTCGTAACAGCCGGTGAAGCTTTCTTT
CASSLVVTAGEAFF
>NA|TRBJ1-5|TRBD1|TRBV11-2
TGTGCCAGCAGCAAAATGACAGGGGACCCCCAGCATTTT
CASSKMTGDPQHF
>few|TRBJ2-1|NA|TRBV9
TGTGCCAGCAGCGTAGGACAGTTCTCCTACAATGAGCAGTTCTTC
CASSVGQFSYNEQFF
>few|TRBJ2-7|TRBD1|TRBV5-5
TGTGCCAGCAGCTCACAGGGGGCCTACGAGCAGTACTTC
CASSSQGAYEQYF
>NA|TRBJ2-5|TRBD1|TRBV5-6
TGTGCCAGCAGCTTGGGGACAGGGGGCGTGGAGACCCAGTACTTC
CASSLGTGGVETQYF
>NA|TRBJ1-4|NA|TRBV19
TGTGCCAGTACCCTCGGGGGGGGCCCAGCTAATGAAAAACTGTTTTTT
CASTLGGGPANEKLFF
>NA|TRBJ2-1|TRBD1|TRBV19
TGTGCCAGTAGTAACCCCCCCGGACAGGGGGTGGGTGAGCAGTTCTTC
CASSNPPGQGVGEQFF
>NA|TRBJ2-1|TRBD1|TRBV19
TGTGCCAGTAGTAATTTACAGGGGGCGGACCATGAGCAGTTCTTC
CASSNLQGADHEQFF
>NA|TRBJ1-1|NA|TRBV2
TGTGCCAGCAACACGGGACTCCGGAACACTGAAGCTTTCTTT
CASNTGLRNTEAFF
>few|TRBJ2-1|TRBD1|TRBV19
TGTGCCAGTAGTTTACAGGGGGCGAGGGCCTACAATGAGCAGTTCTTC
CASSLQGARAYNEQFF
>NA|TRBJ2-5|TRBD1|TRBV7-9
TGTGCCAGCAGCCCGCCGGACAGGGGGCAGGAGACCCAGTACTTC
CASSPPDRGQETQYF
>NA|TRBJ2-5|NA|TRBV4-2
TGTGCCAGCAGCCAAGGGGGCGAGATCCAAGAGACCCAGTACTTC
CASSQGGEIQETQYF
>NA|TRBJ1-2|NA|TRBV28
TGTGCCAGCAGCTTCGGGACTGCCCGCGGCTACACCTTC
CASSFGTARGYTF
>NA|TRBJ1-1|NA|TRBV6-5
TGTGCCAGCAGCTGGGACACGCAGGGAACTGAAGCTTTCTTT
CASSWDTQGTEAFF
>NA|TRBJ1-1|NA|TRBV4-1
TGCGCCAGCAGCGGCAGGGTGTCTGAAGCTTTCTTT
CASSGRVSEAFF